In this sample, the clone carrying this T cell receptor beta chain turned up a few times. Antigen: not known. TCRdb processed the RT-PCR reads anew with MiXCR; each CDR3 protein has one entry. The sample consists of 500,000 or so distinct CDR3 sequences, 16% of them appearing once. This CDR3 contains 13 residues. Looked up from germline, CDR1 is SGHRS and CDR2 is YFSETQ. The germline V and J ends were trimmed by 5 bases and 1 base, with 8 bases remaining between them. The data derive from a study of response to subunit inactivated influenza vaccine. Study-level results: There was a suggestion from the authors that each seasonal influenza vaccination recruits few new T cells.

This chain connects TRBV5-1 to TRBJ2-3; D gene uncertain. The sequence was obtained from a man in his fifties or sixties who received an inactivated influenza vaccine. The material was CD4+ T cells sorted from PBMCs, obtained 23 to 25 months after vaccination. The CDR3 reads CASRPAGTDTQYF. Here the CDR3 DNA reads TGCGCCAGCAGGCCGGCTGGCACAGATACGCAGTATTTT.